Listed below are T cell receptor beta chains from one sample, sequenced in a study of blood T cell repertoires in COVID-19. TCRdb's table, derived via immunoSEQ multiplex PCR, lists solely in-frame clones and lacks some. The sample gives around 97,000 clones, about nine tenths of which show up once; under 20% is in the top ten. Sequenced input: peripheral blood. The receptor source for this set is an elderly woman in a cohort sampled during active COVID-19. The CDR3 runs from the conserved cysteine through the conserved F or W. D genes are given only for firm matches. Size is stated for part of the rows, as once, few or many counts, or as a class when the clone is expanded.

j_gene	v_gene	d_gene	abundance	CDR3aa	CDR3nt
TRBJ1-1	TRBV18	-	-	CASSPPYRNTEAFF	TGTGCCAGCTCACCACCGTACAGGAACACTGAAGCTTTCTTT
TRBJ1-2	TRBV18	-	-	CASSPGVYYGYTF	TGTGCCAGCTCACCCGGGGTTTACTATGGCTACACCTTC
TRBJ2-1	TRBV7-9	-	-	CASSFVRGQFF	TGTGCCAGCAGCTTTGTACGAGGGCAGTTCTTC
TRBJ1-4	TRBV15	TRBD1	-	CATSRQGTQGAREKLFF	TGTGCCACCAGCAGACAAGGTACACAGGGGGCGCGTGAAAAACTGTTTTTT
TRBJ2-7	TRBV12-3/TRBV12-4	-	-	CASKVAASGEQYF	TGTGCCAGCAAGGTGGCCGCCTCGGGGGAGCAGTACTTC
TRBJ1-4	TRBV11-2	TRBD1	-	CASSFGTARNGKLFF	TGTGCCAGCAGCTTTGGGACAGCCCGAAATGGGAAACTGTTTTTT
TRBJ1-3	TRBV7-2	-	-	CASSSQGLGAGNTIYF	TGTGCCAGCAGCTCTCAAGGTTTAGGGGCTGGAAACACCATATATTTT
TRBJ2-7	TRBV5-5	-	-	CASSLAGVGEQYF	TGTGCCAGCAGCTTGGCAGGGGTTGGCGAGCAGTACTTC
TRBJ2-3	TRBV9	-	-	CASSKAGGLTDTQYF	TGTGCCAGCAGCAAAGCCGGAGGGCTCACAGATACGCAGTATTTT
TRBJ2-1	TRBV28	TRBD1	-	CASRIQGANEQFF	TGTGCCAGCAGAATACAGGGGGCCAATGAGCAGTTCTTC
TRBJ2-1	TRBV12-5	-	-	CASGLAAPSYNEQFF	TGTGCTAGTGGTTTGGCCGCCCCTAGTTACAATGAGCAGTTCTTC
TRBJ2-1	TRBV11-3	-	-	CASSLAQGYQFF	TGTGCCAGCAGCTTAGCCCAGGGGTACCAGTTCTTC
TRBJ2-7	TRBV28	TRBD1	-	CASRSGGYEQYF	TGTGCCAGCAGATCAGGGGGCTACGAGCAGTACTTC
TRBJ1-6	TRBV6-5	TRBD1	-	CASSYSGQGTDSPLHF	TGTGCCAGCAGTTACTCGGGACAGGGGACAGATTCACCCCTCCACTTT
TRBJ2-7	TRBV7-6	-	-	CASSLGSGLSYEQYF	TGTGCCAGCAGCTTGGGATCGGGACTTTCCTACGAGCAGTACTTC
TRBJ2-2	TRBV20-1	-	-	CSASAQTNTGELFF	TGCAGTGCTAGTGCCCAGACGAACACCGGGGAGCTGTTTTTT
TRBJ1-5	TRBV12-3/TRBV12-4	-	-	CASSLSGQPQHF	TGTGCCAGCAGTTTATCCGGTCAGCCCCAGCATTTT
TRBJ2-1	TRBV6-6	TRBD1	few	CASLNRDRGLGEQFF	TGTGCCAGTCTAAACCGGGACAGGGGGCTTGGTGAGCAGTTCTTC
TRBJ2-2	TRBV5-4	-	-	CASSLGQSNTGELFF	TGTGCCAGCAGCTTGGGACAGAGTAACACCGGGGAGCTGTTTTTT
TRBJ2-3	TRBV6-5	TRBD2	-	CASSRWTSGEDTQYF	TGTGCCAGCAGTCGTTGGACTAGCGGGGAAGATACGCAGTATTTT
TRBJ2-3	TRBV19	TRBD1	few	CASSLTGGWGTDTQYF	TGTGCCAGTAGTCTGACAGGGGGATGGGGCACAGATACGCAGTATTTT
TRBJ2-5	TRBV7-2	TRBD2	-	CASSLLGGETQYF	TGTGCCAGCAGCTTACTGGGGGGGGAGACCCAGTACTTC
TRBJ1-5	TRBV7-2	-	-	CASSSYGEGPQHF	TGTGCCAGCAGCTCTTATGGGGAGGGGCCCCAGCATTTT
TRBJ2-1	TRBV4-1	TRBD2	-	CASSFMTSGSSYNEQFF	TGCGCCAGCAGCTTTATGACTAGCGGGAGCTCCTACAATGAGCAGTTCTTC
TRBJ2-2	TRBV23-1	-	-	CASLPEYRGNTGELFF	TGCGCCAGCCTCCCCGAATATCGGGGGAACACCGGGGAGCTGTTTTTT
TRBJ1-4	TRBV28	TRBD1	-	CASSLMGQGWEKLFF	TGTGCCAGCAGTTTAATGGGACAGGGCTGGGAAAAACTGTTTTTT
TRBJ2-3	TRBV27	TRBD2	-	CASSHKRGVGDTQYF	TGTGCCAGCAGCCATAAACGGGGGGTCGGAGATACGCAGTATTTT
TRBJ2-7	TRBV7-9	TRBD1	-	CASSLQGQHSYEQYF	TGTGCCAGCAGCTTACAGGGACAGCATTCCTACGAGCAGTACTTC
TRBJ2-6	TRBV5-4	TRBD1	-	CASRWTGSGANVLTF	TGTGCCAGCAGATGGACAGGCTCTGGGGCCAACGTCCTGACTTTC
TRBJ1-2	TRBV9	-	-	CASSVSVENNYGYTF	TGTGCCAGCAGCGTTTCCGTAGAAAACAACTATGGCTACACCTTC
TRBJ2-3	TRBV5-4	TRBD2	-	CASSPGGGRDDTQYF	TGTGCCAGCAGCCCTGGGGGCGGGAGGGACGATACGCAGTATTTT
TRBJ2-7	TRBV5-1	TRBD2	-	CASSPGTSGGAYEQYF	TGCGCCAGCAGCCCAGGGACTAGCGGGGGGGCCTACGAGCAGTACTTC